This T cell receptor beta chain was observed in a study of early T cells in non-severe SARS-CoV-2 infection. Each single cDNA molecule received a unique molecular identifier. TCRdb recomputed calls from the 5' RACE reads with MiXCR, one row per CDR3 protein. The sample carries around 72,000 distinct CDR3 sequences, over 9.5% recorded once. This clonotype has only a few counts. Trimming removed 2 bases from V and 5 bases from J; junction bases left unmatched: 4. Looked up from germline, CDR1 is KGHSH and CDR2 is LQKENI. The CDR3 is 15 residues long. The sequence came from an adult who was a healthcare worker with PCR-confirmed SARS-CoV-2 infection or an uninfected control (not recorded which). The V call is TRBV18, the J call TRBJ2-3; 10 bases are a match to TRBD2. The input for sequencing was whole blood, taken at baseline. CDR3: CASSPTAGGQDTQYF. As DNA, the CDR3 is TGTGCCAGCTCACCAACAGCGGGGGGGCAAGATACGCAGTATTTT. The full variable domain, with the rest looked up from reference TRBV18 and TRBJ2-3, is NAGVMQNPRHLVRRRGQEARLRCSPMKGHSHVYWYRQLPEEGLKFMVYLQKENIIDESGMPKERFSAEFPKEGPSILRIQQVVRGDSAAYFCASSPTAGGQDTQYFGPGTRLTVL.